This passage covers 9 T cell receptor beta chains from one sample sequenced in a study of control samples from healthy donors and cancer patients. Assay: immunoSEQ multiplex PCR; the TCRdb copy retains only in-frame clones and omits some. The sample lists 150,000 to 200,000 clones; 91% were seen once. The sequenced sample was blood. These receptors came from a woman in her 30s in good health.

The gene calls are TRBV10-3 and TRBJ2-3; D uncertain. Trimming took off 5 bases at V and 0 bases at J, with 9 bases between the two ends. CDR3 length equals 14 residues. CDR1 ENHRY and CDR2 SYGVKD come from the germline V gene. CDR3 DNA sequence: TGTGCCATCAGTAGGTCGGCTAGCACAGATACGCAGTATTTT. Its protein is CAISRSASTDTQYF.

This clone occurred once. This chain uses TRBV3-1 (or the pseudogene TRBV3-2) with TRBJ1-4, with TRBD1 identical over 10 bases. Per germline, CDR1 LGHDT and CDR2 YNNKEL (reference sequence). V was clipped by 2 bases and J by 8 bases; unmatched bases: 2. The CDR3 totals 14 residues. CDR3 protein: CASSQRDRGEKLFF. The CDR3 DNA reads TGTGCCAGCAGCCAAAGGGACAGGGGCGAAAAACTGTTTTTT.

The V call is TRBV7-3, the J call TRBJ2-1, with D perhaps TRBD1 (6 bases). The V gene's germline CDR1 is SGHTA and CDR2 FQGTGA. The CDR3 sequence is 14 residues long. The ends were cut back, 1 base at V and 8 bases at J, with 12 bases in the middle. CDR3 DNA: TGTGCCAGCAGCTTAAGTCCCAGGGGCTATGAGCAGTTCTTC. Its translation: CASSLSPRGYEQFF.

The rearrangement links TRBV3-1 (or the pseudogene TRBV3-2) to TRBJ2-5; 8 bases match TRBD1. Trimming removed 1 base from V and 2 bases from J; junction bases left unmatched: 3. The CDR3 is made up of 15 amino acids. Germline loops: CDR1 LGHDT, CDR2 YNNKEL (reference sequence). The CDR3 loop is CASSQGTGGQETQYF. DNA of the CDR3: TGTGCCAGCAGCCAAGGAACAGGGGGGCAAGAGACCCAGTACTTC.

The chain links TRBV19 to TRBJ1-5; TRBD1 matches at 11 bases. The CDR3 covers 15 residues. Germline trimming cut 5 bases from V and 7 bases from J; bases unmatched to any gene: 7. Germline V gene data show CDR1 as LNHDA and CDR2 as SQIVND (reference sequence). The CDR3 loop is CASSARDRGMQPQHF. The DNA of the CDR3 is TGTGCCAGTAGTGCCCGGGACAGGGGGATGCAGCCCCAGCATTTT. The whole variable domain, remainder taken from reference TRBV19 and TRBJ1-5, is DGGITQSPKYLFRKEGQNVTLSCEQNLNHDAMYWYRQDPGQGLRLIYYSQIVNDFQKGDIAEGYSVSREKKESFPLTVTSAQKNPTAFYLCASSARDRGMQPQHFGDGTRLSIL.

This chain links TRBV7-2 with TRBJ2-7, with TRBD2 identical over 15 bases. CDR1 and CDR2 from the germline V gene are SGHTA and FQGNSA. The trim removed 3 bases at V and 7 bases at J, leaving 7 bases unmatched. This CDR3 is 16 amino acids long. This chain's CDR3 is CASSFRPGLAGGEQYF. The CDR3 nucleotides read TGTGCCAGCAGCTTCCGCCCGGGACTAGCGGGAGGTGAGCAGTACTTC.

V gene TRBV4-1 combines with J gene TRBJ1-2; 7 bases match TRBD1. CDR3 length: 15 residues. Trimming removed 0 bases from V and 5 bases from J; junction bases left unmatched: 6. The germline CDR1 and CDR2 sequences are MGHRA and YSYEKL. The CDR3 region has the DNA TGCGCCAGCAGCCAAGAGTCCGGGACAGCGTATGGCTACACCTTC. Its protein is CASSQESGTAYGYTF.

This sequence joins TRBV29-1 and TRBJ2-1; D possibly corresponds to TRBD1 (8 bases). Trimming removed 3 bases from V and 4 bases from J, with 19 bases in between. This CDR3 spans 16 amino acids. The V gene's germline CDR1 is SQVTM and CDR2 ANQGSEA. CDR3 nucleotides: TGCAGCGTTGACAGGGGGCGCGGGGGTGGATACAATGAGCAGTTCTTC. It is translated as CSVDRGRGGGYNEQFF.

J is TRBJ1-2 and V is TRBV21-1. TRBV21-1 is a documented pseudogene. The CDR3 is 10 amino acids. Here the CDR3 DNA reads TGTGCCAGCAGTAAGTATGGCTACACCTTC. Amino acids: CASSKYGYTF.